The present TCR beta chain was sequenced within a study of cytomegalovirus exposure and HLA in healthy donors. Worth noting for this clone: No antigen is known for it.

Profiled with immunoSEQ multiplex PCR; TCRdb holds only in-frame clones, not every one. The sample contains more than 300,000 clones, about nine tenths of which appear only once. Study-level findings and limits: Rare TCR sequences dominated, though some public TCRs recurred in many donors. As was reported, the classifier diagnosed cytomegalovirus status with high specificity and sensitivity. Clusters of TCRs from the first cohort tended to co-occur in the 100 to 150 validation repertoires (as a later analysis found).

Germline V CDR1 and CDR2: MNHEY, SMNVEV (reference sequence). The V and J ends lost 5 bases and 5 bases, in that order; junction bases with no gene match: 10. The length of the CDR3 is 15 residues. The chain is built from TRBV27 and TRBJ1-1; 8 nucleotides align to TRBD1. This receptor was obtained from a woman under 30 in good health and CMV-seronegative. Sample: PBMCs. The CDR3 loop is CASSPRQGIWTEAFF. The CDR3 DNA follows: TGTGCCAGCAGTCCGCGACAGGGGATATGGACTGAAGCTTTCTTT.